One and the same sample provided the 3 T cell receptor beta chains below, sequenced in a study of blood T cell repertoires in COVID-19. The repertoire was sequenced with immunoSEQ multiplex PCR; TCRdb's copy has only in-frame clones and lacks some. The table has more than 25,000 clones, around 91% seen once. Source material: peripheral blood. These receptors were collected from a man aged 70-80 years with active or convalescent COVID-19.

This chain uses TRBV2 with TRBJ2-5; perhaps TRBD1 as D (5 bases). The CDR3 extends over 15 amino acids. The V and J ends lost 1 base and 7 bases respectively, with 16 bases between them. Germline V gives CDR1 SNHLY, CDR2 FYNNEI. In DNA, the CDR3 is TGTGCCAGCAGTGAAGGGAACAGGACCTGGGCGACCCAGTACTTC. Protein product: CASSEGNRTWATQYF.

A few counts support this clone. The chain employs TRBV14 and TRBJ1-1; D is undetermined. CDR3 length: 14 residues. V shed 3 bases and J shed 0 bases, with 8 bases lying between them. In germline, CDR1 is SGHDN, CDR2 FVKESK. The CDR3: CASSQWRMNTEAFF. The CDR3 region has the DNA TGTGCCAGCAGCCAGTGGAGGATGAACACTGAAGCTTTCTTT.

The chain carries TRBV28 and TRBJ1-1; D ambiguous. Trimming pared 1 base from V and 1 base from J, leaving 7 bases between. The CDR3 runs 14 residues. Germline V CDR1 and CDR2: MDHEN, SYDVKM. The CDR3 DNA reads TGTGCCAGCAGTTTATCCGCAGGGAACACTGAAGCTTTCTTT. This sequence encodes CASSLSAGNTEAFF.